Included here is one T cell receptor (beta chain) sequence, with context. Its matching antigen is unknown. Amplification of TCR beta CDR3 regions was performed using RNA transcripts as template. HTBI primers were the set used in a first-round RT-PCR of the TCR CDR3. In TCRdb, the multiplex PCR reads were re-called with MiXCR into one record per CDR3 protein. The data hold roughly 170,000 distinct CDR3 sequences, with approximately 15% observed a single time. This sample was included in a study of T cells in Graves' hyperthyroidism and ophthalmopathy. General observations from the study: Blood shared most expanded thyroid clonotypes above 0.001.

CDR3 length: 13 residues. Germline loops: CDR1 MDHEN, CDR2 SYDVKM. With 5 bases removed from V and 7 bases from J, the gap between germline ends came to 14 bases. This chain uses TRBV28 with TRBJ1-2, with TRBD1 as a possible D gene (5 bases). The sequence came from a woman in her fifties or sixties with Graves' hyperthyroidism. Source material: blood. CDR3 bases: TGTGCCAGCAGTCTCAGGGTGTCGGGTGGCTACACCTTC. Translated: CASSLRVSGGYTF.